The sequence of this TCR beta chain was determined in a study of naive and memory T cell subsets. An equimolar mix of two oligonucleotides served as the beta constant-region primer for TRBC1 and TRBC2. Nested alpha and beta constant-region primers with the SP2 primer drove four PCR rounds on ligated cDNA. Each CDR3 protein gets one entry after TCRdb re-called the UMI-ligation and nested PCR reads with MiXCR. The sample records tens of thousands of distinct CDR3 sequences, about 18% being singletons. V lost 3 bases and J lost 4, with 9 bases in between. Germline lookup yields CDR1 KGHDR and CDR2 SFDVKD. The CDR3 totals 13 residues.

Sequenced input: effector memory CD4+ T cells from blood. Documented subset: effector memory, CD45RA- CD27-. The rearrangement uses TRBV24-1 and TRBJ2-7, with no clear D. The receptor's source is a human donor in good health. In DNA, the CDR3 is TGTGCCACCAGTGATCCGATCAAGTACGAGCAGTACTTC. Its protein is CATSDPIKYEQYF.